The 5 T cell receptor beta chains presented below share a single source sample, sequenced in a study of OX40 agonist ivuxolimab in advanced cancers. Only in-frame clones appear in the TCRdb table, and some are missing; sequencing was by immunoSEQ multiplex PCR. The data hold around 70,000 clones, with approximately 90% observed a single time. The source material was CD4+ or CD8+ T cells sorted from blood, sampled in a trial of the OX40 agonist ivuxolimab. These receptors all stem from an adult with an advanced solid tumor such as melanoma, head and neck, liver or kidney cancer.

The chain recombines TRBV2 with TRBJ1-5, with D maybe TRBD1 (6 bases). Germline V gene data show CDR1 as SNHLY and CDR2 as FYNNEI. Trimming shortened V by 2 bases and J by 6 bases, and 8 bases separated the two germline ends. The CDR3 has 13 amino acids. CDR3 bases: TGTGCCAGCAGTGAACAGGGGAGTCAGCCCCAGCATTTT. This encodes CASSEQGSQPQHF.

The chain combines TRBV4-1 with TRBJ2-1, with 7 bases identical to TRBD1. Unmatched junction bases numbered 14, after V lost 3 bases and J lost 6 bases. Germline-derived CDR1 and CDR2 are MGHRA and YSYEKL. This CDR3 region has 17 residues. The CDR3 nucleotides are TGCGCCAGCAGCCAGGGATCACAGGGGCCCCCTCTCAATGAGCAGTTCTTC. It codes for CASSQGSQGPPLNEQFF.

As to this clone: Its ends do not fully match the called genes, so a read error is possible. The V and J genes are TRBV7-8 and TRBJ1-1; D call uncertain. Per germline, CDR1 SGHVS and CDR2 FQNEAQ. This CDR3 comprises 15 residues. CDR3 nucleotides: TGTGCCAGCAGCTTAGACCCCGGGGTAGGGCCGCCATCACTTTTT. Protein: CASSLDPGVGPPSLF.

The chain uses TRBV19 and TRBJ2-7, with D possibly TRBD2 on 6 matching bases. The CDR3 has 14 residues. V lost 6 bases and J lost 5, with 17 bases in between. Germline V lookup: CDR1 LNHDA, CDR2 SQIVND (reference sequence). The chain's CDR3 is CASSLTPSAHEQYF. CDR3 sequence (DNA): TGTGCCAGTAGCCTTACCCCTAGCGCCCACGAGCAGTACTTC.

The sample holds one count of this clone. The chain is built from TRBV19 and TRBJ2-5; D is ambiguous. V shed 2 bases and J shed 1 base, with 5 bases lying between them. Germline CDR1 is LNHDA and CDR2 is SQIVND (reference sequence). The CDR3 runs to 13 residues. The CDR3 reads CASSILAQETQYF. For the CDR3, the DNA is TGTGCCAGTAGTATACTGGCCCAAGAGACCCAGTACTTC.